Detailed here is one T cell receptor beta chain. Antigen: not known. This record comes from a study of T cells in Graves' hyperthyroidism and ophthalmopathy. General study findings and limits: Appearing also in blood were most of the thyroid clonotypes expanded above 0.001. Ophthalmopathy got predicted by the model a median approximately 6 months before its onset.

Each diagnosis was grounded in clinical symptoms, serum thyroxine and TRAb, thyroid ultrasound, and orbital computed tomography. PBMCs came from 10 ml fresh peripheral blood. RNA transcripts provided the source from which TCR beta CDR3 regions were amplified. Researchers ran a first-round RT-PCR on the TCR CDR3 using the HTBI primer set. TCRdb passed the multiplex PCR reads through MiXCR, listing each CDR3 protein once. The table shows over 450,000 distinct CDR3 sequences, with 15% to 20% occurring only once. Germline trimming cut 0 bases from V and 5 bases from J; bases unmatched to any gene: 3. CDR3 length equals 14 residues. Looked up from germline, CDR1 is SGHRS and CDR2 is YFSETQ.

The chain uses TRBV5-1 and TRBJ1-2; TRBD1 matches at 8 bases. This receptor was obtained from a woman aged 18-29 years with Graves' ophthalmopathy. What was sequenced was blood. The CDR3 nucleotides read TGCGCCAGCAGCTTGGAGAACAGGGGGTATGGCTACACCTTC. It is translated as CASSLENRGYGYTF.